The 5 T cell receptor beta chains given below trace back to one sample, sequenced in a study of blood T cell repertoires in COVID-19. The method was immunoSEQ multiplex PCR; TCRdb's version includes in-frame clones alone and lacks a portion of them. The table lists under 80,000 clones, over 75% of them singletons. Sequenced material: peripheral blood. The receptors stem from a man between 50 and 59 years old with acute or convalescent COVID-19.

This clone was seen more than once but under ten times. The chain recombines TRBV4-3 with TRBJ1-3; D might be TRBD1 (5 bases). V lost 1 base, J lost 0 bases, and 16 bases lay in between. The V gene's germline CDR1 is LGHNA and CDR2 YSLEER. The CDR3 is 18 residues long. CDR3 in amino acids: CASSQGRQGSSSGNTIYF. In DNA form, the CDR3 reads TGCGCCAGCAGCCAAGGGCGGCAGGGAAGTTCCTCTGGAAACACCATATATTTT.

This clone has just one count. The rearrangement links TRBV28 to TRBJ2-7; tentative D call: TRBD1 (6 bases). CDR3 length: 12 residues. CDR1 MDHEN and CDR2 SYDVKM come from the germline V gene. V was cut by 3 bases and J by 6 bases, with 9 bases left in between. CDR3 DNA: TGTGCCAGCAGTTTGCAGGGGATCGAGCAGTACTTC. Translating gives CASSLQGIEQYF.

V gene TRBV23-1 combines with J gene TRBJ1-4; tentatively, D is TRBD1 (6 bases). TRBV23-1 is recorded as an ORF, its role being uncertain. Trimming took 1 base from V and 5 from J, leaving 14 bases between them. CDR3 length: 16 amino acids. The CDR3 DNA reads TGCGCCAGCAGTCAATTACACAGGGTAAGAAATGAAAAACTGTTTTTT. Its protein is CASSQLHRVRNEKLFF.

The chain links TRBV25-1 to TRBJ1-5; tentatively, D is TRBD1 (5 bases). This CDR3 is built from 15 residues. CDR1 is MGHDK and CDR2 is SYGVNS in the germline V gene. Trimming took off 4 bases at V and 1 base at J, with 11 bases between the two ends. The CDR3 nucleotides read TGTGCCAGCAGTGGGGCAGGGCTGAGCAATCAGCCCCAGCATTTT. Its translation: CASSGAGLSNQPQHF.

V and J are TRBV12-3 or TRBV12-4 and TRBJ2-7; a weak D match, TRBD2 (5 bases). With 6 bases removed from V and 6 bases from J, the gap between germline ends came to 12 bases. This CDR3 is built from 12 residues. In DNA, the CDR3 is TGTGCCAGCAGCCCCGGAGAGGGCGAGCAGTACTTC. This gives the protein CASSPGEGEQYF.